This T cell receptor beta chain was identified during a study of T cell responses to AZD1222 COVID-19 vaccine. The assay was immunoSEQ multiplex PCR, and TCRdb's table has in-frame clones only and misses some. This sample has 180,000 or so clones; approximately 90% occur once, and the top ten carry roughly 25%. This TCR was sampled from an adult who received the AZD1222 COVID-19 vaccine. The source was peripheral blood, collected 28 days after the second AZD1222 dose.

The CDR3 reads CASSGQGALGGELFF. For the CDR3, the DNA is TGTGCCAGCAGCGGACAGGGGGCGCTGGGCGGGGAGCTGTTTTTT. The chain employs TRBV11-2 and TRBJ2-2; TRBD1 agrees at 11 bases. CDR3 length: 15 amino acids. Germline CDR1 is SGHAT and CDR2 is FQNNGV. The ends lost 5 bases at V and 7 bases at J; junction bases unmatched: 6.